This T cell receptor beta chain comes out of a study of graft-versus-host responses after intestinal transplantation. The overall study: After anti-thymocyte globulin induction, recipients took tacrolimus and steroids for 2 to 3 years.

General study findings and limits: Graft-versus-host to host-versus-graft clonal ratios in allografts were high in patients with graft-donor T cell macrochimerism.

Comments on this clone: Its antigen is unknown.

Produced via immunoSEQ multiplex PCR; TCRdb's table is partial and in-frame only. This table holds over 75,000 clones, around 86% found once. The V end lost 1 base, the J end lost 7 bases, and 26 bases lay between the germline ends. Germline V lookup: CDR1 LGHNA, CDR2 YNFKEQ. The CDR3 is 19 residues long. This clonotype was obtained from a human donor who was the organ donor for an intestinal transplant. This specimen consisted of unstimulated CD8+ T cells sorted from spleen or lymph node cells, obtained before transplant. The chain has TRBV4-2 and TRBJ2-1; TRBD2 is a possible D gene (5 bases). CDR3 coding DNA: TGTGCCAGCAGCCAAGGACTACACATTCTCGAGCGAGGTCGAAATGAGCAGTTCTTC. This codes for CASSQGLHILERGRNEQFF.